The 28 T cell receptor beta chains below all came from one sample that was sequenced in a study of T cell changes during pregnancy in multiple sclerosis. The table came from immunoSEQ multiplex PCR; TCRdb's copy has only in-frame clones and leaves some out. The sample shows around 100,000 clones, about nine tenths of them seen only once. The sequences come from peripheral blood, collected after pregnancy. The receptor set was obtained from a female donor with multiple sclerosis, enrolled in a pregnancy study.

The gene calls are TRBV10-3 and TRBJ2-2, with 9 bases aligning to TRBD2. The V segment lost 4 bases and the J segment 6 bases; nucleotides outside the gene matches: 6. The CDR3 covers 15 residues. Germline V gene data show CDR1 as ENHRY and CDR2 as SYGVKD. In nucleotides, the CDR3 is TGTGCCATCAGTGGAGCGGGGGGTTCATCCGGGGAGCTGTTTTTT. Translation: CAISGAGGSSGELFF.

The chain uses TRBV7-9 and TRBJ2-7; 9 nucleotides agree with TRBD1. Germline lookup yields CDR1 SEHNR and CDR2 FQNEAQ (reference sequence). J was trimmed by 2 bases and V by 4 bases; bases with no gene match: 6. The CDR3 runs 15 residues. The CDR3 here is CASSSYRDRAYEQYF. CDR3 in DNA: TGTGCCAGCAGCTCCTACCGGGACAGGGCCTACGAGCAGTACTTC.

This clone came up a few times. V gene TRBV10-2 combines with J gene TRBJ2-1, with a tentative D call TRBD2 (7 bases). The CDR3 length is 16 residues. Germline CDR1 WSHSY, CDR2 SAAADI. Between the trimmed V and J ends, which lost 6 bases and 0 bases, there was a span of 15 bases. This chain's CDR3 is CASRLTGGSSYNEQFF. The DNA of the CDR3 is TGCGCCAGCAGACTAACGGGGGGCAGCTCCTACAATGAGCAGTTCTTC.

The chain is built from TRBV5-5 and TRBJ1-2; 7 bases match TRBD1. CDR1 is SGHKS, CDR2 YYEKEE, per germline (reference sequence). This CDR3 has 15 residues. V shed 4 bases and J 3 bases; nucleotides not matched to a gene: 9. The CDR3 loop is CASSPTVTGYYGYTF. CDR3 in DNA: TGTGCCAGCAGCCCTACGGTGACAGGGTACTATGGCTACACCTTC.

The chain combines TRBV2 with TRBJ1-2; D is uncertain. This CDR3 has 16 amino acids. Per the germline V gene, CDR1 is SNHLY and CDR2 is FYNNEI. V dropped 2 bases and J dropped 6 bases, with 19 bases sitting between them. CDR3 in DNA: TGTGCCAGCAGTGAACTTAGGCAAGGAGGGAGGCATGGCTACACCTTC. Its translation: CASSELRQGGRHGYTF.

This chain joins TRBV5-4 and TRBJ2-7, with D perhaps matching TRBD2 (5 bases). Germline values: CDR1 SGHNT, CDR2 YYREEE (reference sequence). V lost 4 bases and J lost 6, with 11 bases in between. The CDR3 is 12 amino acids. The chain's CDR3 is CASSLATGEQYF. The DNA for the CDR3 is TGTGCCAGCAGCCTAGCAACGGGCGAGCAGTACTTC.

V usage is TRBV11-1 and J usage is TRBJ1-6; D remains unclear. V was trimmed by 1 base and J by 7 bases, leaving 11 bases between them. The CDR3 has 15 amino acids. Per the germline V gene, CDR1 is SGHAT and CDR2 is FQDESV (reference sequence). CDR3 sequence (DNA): TGTGCCAGCAGCTTAGGAGGAGATGGAAATTCACCCCTCCACTTT. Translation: CASSLGGDGNSPLHF.

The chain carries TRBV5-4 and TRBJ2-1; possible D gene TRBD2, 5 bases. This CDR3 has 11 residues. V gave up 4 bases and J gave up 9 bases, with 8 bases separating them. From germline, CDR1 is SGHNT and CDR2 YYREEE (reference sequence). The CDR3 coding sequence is TGTGCCAGCAGCCTAAGCGGTGAGCAGTTCTTC. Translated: CASSLSGEQFF.

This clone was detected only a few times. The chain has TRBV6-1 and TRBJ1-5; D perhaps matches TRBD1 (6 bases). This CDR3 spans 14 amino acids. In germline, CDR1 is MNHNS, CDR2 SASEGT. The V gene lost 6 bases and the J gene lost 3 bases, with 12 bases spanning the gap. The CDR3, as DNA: TGTGCCAGCAGCCCCAGGGGTTACAATCAGCCCCAGCATTTT. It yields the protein CASSPRGYNQPQHF.

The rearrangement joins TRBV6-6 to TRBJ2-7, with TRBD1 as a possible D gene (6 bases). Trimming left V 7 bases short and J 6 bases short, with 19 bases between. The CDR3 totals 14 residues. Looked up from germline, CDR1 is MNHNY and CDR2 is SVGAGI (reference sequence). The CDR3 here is CASTQLTGFFEQYF. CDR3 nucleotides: TGTGCCAGCACCCAACTTACAGGGTTTTTCGAGCAGTACTTC.

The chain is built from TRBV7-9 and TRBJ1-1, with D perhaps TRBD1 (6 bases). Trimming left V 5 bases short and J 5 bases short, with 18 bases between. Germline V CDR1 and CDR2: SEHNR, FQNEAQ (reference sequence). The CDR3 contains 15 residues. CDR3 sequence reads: CASSLKGFQGTEAFF. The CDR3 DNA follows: TGTGCCAGCAGCCTTAAGGGATTCCAGGGGACTGAAGCTTTCTTT.

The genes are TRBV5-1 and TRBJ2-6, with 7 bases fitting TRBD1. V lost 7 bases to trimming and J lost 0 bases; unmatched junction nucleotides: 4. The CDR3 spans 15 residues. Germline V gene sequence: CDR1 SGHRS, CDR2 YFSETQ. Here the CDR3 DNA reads TGCGCCAGCGGACAGGTCCTCTCTGGGGCCAACGTCCTGACTTTC. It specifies CASGQVLSGANVLTF. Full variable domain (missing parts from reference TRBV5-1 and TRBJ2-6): KAGVTQTPRYLIKTRGQQVTLSCSPISGHRSVSWYQQTPGQGLQFLFEYFSETQRNKGNFPGRFSGRQFSNSRSEMNVSTLELGDSALYLCASGQVLSGANVLTFGAGSRLTVL.

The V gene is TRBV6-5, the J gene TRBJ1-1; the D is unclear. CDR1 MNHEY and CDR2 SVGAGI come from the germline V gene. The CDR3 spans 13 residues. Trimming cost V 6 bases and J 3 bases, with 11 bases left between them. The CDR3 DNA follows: TGTGCCAGCAGAAAAGGACTGGACACTGAAGCTTTCTTT. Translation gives CASRKGLDTEAFF.

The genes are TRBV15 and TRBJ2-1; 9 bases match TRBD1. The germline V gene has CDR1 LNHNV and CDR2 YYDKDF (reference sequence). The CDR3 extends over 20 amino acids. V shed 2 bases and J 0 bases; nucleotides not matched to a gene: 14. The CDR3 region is CATSRTPTGGTMSSYNEQFF. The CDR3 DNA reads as TGTGCCACCAGCAGAACTCCAACAGGGGGCACGATGAGCTCCTACAATGAGCAGTTCTTC.

CDR3 DNA sequence: TGTGCCAGCAGCTCCGGACAGGGGATTGGAGATACGCAGTATTTT. This sequence encodes CASSSGQGIGDTQYF. V is TRBV11-3 and J is TRBJ2-3, with TRBD1 matching over 9 bases. Germline CDR1 reads SGHNT; CDR2 reads YENEEA. The CDR3 extends over 15 amino acids. The V segment lost 4 bases and the J segment 5 bases; nucleotides outside the gene matches: 7. Full variable domain (rest looked up from reference TRBV11-3 and TRBJ2-3): EAGVVQSPRYKIIEKKQPVAFWCNPISGHNTLYWYLQNLGQGPELLIRYENEEAVDDSQLPKDRFSAERLKGVDSTLKIQPAELGDSAVYLCASSSGQGIGDTQYFGPGTRLTVL.

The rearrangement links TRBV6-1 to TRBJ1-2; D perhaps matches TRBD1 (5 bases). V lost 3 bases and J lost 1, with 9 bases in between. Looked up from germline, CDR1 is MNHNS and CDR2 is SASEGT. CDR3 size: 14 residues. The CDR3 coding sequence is TGTGCCAGCAGTGACCCAGGGCTTAACTATGGCTACACCTTC. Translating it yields CASSDPGLNYGYTF.

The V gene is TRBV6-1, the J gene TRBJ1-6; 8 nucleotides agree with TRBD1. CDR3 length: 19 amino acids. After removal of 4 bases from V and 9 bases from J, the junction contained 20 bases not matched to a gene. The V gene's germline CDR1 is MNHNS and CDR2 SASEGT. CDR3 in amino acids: CASSGADRDNGWFRSPLHF. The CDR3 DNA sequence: TGTGCCAGCAGTGGGGCGGACAGGGACAACGGATGGTTTCGTTCACCCCTCCACTTT.

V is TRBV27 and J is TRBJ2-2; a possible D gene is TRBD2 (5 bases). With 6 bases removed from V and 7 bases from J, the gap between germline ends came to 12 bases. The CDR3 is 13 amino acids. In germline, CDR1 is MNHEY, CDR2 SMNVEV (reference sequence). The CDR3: CASSPLVFGELFF. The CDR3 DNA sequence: TGTGCCAGCAGCCCACTAGTTTTCGGGGAGCTGTTTTTT.

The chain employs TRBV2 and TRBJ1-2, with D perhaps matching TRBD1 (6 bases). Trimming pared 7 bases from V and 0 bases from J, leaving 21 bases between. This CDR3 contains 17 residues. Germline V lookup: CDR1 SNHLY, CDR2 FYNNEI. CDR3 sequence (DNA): TGTGCCAGCACCGTGGTAACAGGGAGTAGGGCTAACTATGGCTACACCTTC. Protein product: CASTVVTGSRANYGYTF.

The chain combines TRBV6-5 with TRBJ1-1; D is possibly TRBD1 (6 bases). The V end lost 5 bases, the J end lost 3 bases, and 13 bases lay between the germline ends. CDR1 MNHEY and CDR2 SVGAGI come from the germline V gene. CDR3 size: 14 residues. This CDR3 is CASSRTERHTEAFF. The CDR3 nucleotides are TGTGCCAGCAGTCGGACAGAGCGACACACTGAAGCTTTCTTT.

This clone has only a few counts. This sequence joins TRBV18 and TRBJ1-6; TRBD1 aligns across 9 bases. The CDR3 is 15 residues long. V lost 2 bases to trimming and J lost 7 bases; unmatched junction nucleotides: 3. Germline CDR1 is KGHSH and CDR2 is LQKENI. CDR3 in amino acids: CASSPGQGMNSPLHF. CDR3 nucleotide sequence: TGTGCCAGCTCACCAGGACAGGGGATGAATTCACCCCTCCACTTT. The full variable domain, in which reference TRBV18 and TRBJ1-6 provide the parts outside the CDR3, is NAGVMQNPRHLVRRRGQEARLRCSPMKGHSHVYWYRQLPEEGLKFMVYLQKENIIDESGMPKERFSAEFPKEGPSILRIQQVVRGDSAAYFCASSPGQGMNSPLHFGNGTRLTVT.

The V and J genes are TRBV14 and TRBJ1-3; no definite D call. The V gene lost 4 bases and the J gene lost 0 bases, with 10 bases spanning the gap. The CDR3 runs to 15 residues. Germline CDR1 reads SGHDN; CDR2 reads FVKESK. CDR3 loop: CASSLARLSGNTIYF. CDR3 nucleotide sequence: TGTGCCAGCAGCCTTGCACGACTCTCTGGAAACACCATATATTTT.

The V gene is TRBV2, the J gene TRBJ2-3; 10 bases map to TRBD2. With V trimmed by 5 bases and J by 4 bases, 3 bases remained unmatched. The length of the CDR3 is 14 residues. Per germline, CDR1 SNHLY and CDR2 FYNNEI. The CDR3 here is CASSLAGGPDTQYF. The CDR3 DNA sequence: TGTGCCAGCAGTTTAGCGGGGGGCCCAGATACGCAGTATTTT.

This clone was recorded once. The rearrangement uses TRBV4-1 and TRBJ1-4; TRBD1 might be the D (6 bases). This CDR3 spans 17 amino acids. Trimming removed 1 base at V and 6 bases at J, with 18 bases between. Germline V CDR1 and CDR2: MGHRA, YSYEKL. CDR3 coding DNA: TGCGCCAGCAGCCAAGGTGATGGGGGCAGTTATTATGAAAAACTGTTTTTT. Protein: CASSQGDGGSYYEKLFF.

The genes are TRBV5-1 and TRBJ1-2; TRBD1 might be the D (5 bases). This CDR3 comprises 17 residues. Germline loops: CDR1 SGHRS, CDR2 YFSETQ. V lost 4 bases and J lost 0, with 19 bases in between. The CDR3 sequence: CASSQGLPPAANYGYTF. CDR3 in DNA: TGCGCCAGCAGCCAGGGACTTCCCCCCGCAGCTAACTATGGCTACACCTTC.

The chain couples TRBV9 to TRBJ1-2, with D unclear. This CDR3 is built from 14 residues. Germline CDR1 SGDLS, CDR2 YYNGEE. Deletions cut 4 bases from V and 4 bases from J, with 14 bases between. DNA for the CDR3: TGTGCCAGCAGCAAAGGAGGGTCTTCCTATGGCTACACCTTC. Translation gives CASSKGGSSYGYTF.

DNA for the CDR3: TGTGCCAGCAGTGATGGGGCCTCGGCAGGGACCTACGAGCAGTACTTC. Protein product: CASSDGASAGTYEQYF. The genes are TRBV6-1 and TRBJ2-7; tentative D call: TRBD1 (5 bases). V shed 3 bases and J shed 2 bases, with 17 bases lying between them. CDR3 length: 16 amino acids. The germline V gene has CDR1 MNHNS and CDR2 SASEGT.

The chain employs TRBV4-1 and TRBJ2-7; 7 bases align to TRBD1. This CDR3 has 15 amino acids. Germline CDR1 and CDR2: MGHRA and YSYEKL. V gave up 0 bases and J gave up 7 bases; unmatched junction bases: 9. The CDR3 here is CASSQEGGLSWEQYF. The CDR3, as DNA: TGCGCCAGCAGCCAAGAAGGGGGCCTGTCGTGGGAGCAGTACTTC.